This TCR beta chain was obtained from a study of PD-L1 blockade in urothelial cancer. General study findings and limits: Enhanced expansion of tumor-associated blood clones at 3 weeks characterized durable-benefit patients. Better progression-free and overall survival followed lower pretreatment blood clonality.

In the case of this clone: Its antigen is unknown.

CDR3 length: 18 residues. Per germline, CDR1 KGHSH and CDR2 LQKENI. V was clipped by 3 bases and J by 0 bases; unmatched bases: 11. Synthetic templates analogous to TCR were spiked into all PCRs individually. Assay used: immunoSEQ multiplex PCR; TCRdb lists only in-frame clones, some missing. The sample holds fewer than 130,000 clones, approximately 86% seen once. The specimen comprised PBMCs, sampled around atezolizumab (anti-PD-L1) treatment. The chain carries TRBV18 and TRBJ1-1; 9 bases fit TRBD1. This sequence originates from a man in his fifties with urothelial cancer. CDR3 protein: CASSPRITGGSMNTEAFF. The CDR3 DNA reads TGTGCCAGCTCACCGCGAATCACAGGGGGCAGCATGAACACTGAAGCTTTCTTT. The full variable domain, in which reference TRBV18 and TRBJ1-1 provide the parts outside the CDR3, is NAGVMQNPRHLVRRRGQEARLRCSPMKGHSHVYWYRQLPEEGLKFMVYLQKENIIDESGMPKERFSAEFPKEGPSILRIQQVVRGDSAAYFCASSPRITGGSMNTEAFFGQGTRLTVV.